The 21 T cell receptor beta chains reported below all come from one sample, sequenced in a study of T cell clones after liver transplantation. Data came from immunoSEQ multiplex PCR; TCRdb stores just in-frame clones and leaves some out. The data contain about 15,000 clones, 92% of them singletons. The source was CD8+ T cells from blood, collected before liver transplant. The receptors here all came from a human donor who received a liver transplant.

The CDR3 region is CASSLRIGSLGDQPQHF. In nucleotides, the CDR3 is TGTGCCAGCAGTTTGAGGATTGGCAGCCTTGGTGATCAGCCCCAGCATTTT. The V call is TRBV28, the J call TRBJ1-5; D is unresolved. From germline, CDR1 is MDHEN and CDR2 SYDVKM. The V end was cut by 3 bases, the J end by 5 bases, with 20 bases between. The CDR3 length is 17 residues.

CDR3 in amino acids: CASSYSEGNTEAFF. The CDR3 DNA is TGTGCCAGCAGTTACTCTGAGGGGAACACTGAAGCTTTCTTT. The gene calls are TRBV6-5 and TRBJ1-1; D unclear. The germline V gene has CDR1 MNHEY and CDR2 SVGAGI. The CDR3 runs 14 residues. V was clipped by 0 bases and J by 1 base, with 6 bases between them.

The rearrangement uses TRBV9 and TRBJ1-4; the D is unclear. V lost 0 bases, J lost 4 bases, and 7 bases lay in between. Germline V gene data show CDR1 as SGDLS and CDR2 as YYNGEE. The CDR3 covers 14 residues. DNA for the CDR3: TGTGCCAGCAGCGTAGGAGATAATAATGAAAAACTGTTTTTT. Translated: CASSVGDNNEKLFF. Drawing the rest from reference TRBV9 and TRBJ1-4, the complete variable domain is DSGVTQTPKHLITATGQRVTLRCSPRSGDLSVYWYQQSLDQGLQFLIQYYNGEERAKGNILERFSAQQFPDLHSELNLSSLELGDSALYFCASSVGDNNEKLFFGSGTQLSVL.

The genes are TRBV4-1 and TRBJ2-1; a weak D match, TRBD2 (5 bases). Germline loops: CDR1 MGHRA, CDR2 YSYEKL. CDR3 length: 12 amino acids. V was shortened by 4 bases and J by 13 bases, with 14 bases between the two germline ends. The CDR3 protein is CASSPNEGEQFF. The CDR3 coding sequence is TGCGCCAGCAGCCCAAACGAGGGTGAACAGTTCTTC.

For the CDR3, the DNA is TGTGCCAGCAGCCCCCGAACGGCTAGCGGGGGGGAGGCAGATACGCAGTATTTT. This gives the protein CASSPRTASGGEADTQYF. The chain links TRBV4-2 to TRBJ2-3; 12 bases are a match to TRBD2. The germline V gene has CDR1 LGHNA and CDR2 YNFKEQ. The V segment lost 4 bases and the J segment 4 bases; nucleotides outside the gene matches: 12. The CDR3 is 18 residues long.

This clone was seen once. The chain uses TRBV27 and TRBJ1-6; 10 nucleotides line up with TRBD1. The V and J ends lost 8 bases and 13 bases, in that order; junction bases with no gene match: 5. Germline loops: CDR1 MNHEY, CDR2 SMNVEV (reference sequence). This CDR3 region has 12 residues. Written as DNA, the CDR3 is TGTGCCAGCGGGACAGGGGCGATTCCCCTCCACTTT. It translates to CASGTGAIPLHF.

The V and J genes are TRBV7-9 and TRBJ1-1, with a possible D match to TRBD1 (5 bases). Trimming took off 5 bases at V and 4 bases at J, with 8 bases between the two ends. Germline values: CDR1 SEHNR, CDR2 FQNEAQ (reference sequence). The CDR3 has 12 residues. The DNA of the CDR3 is TGTGCCAGCAGCCCGGGGGGCACTGAAGCTTTCTTT. It is translated as CASSPGGTEAFF.

The chain is built from TRBV4-1 and TRBJ2-1, with D unclear. Trimming pared 1 base from V and 7 bases from J, leaving 8 bases between. CDR1 is MGHRA and CDR2 is YSYEKL in the germline V gene. The CDR3 runs 13 residues. CDR3 amino acids: CASSQAPLNEQFF. DNA of the CDR3: TGCGCCAGCAGCCAAGCACCCTTAAATGAGCAGTTCTTC.

This rearrangement joins TRBV5-8 to TRBJ2-3; TRBD1 matches at 7 bases. The CDR3 sequence is 17 residues long. After removal of 3 bases from V and 0 bases from J, the junction contained 10 bases not matched to a gene. Per germline, CDR1 SGHTS and CDR2 YDEGEE. The CDR3 DNA is TGTGCCAGCAGCTCCCCAAAGACAGGGCCTAGCACAGATACGCAGTATTTT. This translates into CASSSPKTGPSTDTQYF.

V is TRBV27 and J is TRBJ2-3, with D uncertain. Per germline, CDR1 MNHEY and CDR2 SMNVEV (reference sequence). There are 13 residues in the CDR3. The ends were cut back, 7 bases at V and 3 bases at J, with 11 bases in the middle. DNA for the CDR3: TGTGCCAGCATTTCTTATGAAACAGATACGCAGTATTTT. As protein: CASISYETDTQYF.

The J gene is TRBJ2-5, the V gene TRBV4-2, with D possibly being TRBD2 (5 bases). The CDR3 extends over 15 amino acids. Trimming took off 5 bases at V and 3 bases at J, with 16 bases between the two ends. Germline values: CDR1 LGHNA, CDR2 YNFKEQ. DNA for the CDR3: TGTGCCAGCAGCGCAATCACCAGCGGTAAAGAGACCCAGTACTTC. Its translation: CASSAITSGKETQYF.

This clone was recorded once. The chain combines TRBV6-1 with TRBJ1-2; 8 nucleotides line up with TRBD1. V shed 4 bases and J 4 bases; nucleotides not matched to a gene: 11. Germline V gene lookup returns CDR1 MNHNS and CDR2 SASEGT. The CDR3 runs 16 residues. This CDR3 reads CASSAKAGGIPYGYTF. The CDR3 nucleotides are TGTGCCAGCAGTGCAAAGGCAGGGGGCATCCCCTATGGCTACACCTTC.

The J gene is TRBJ1-4, the V gene TRBV7-9; unclear D gene. Germline lookup yields CDR1 SEHNR and CDR2 FQNEAQ (reference sequence). This CDR3 contains 16 residues. Trimming pared 5 bases from V and 0 bases from J, leaving 13 bases between. For the CDR3, the DNA is TGTGCCAGCAGCCCGGCCACTCGTGCAACTAATGAAAAACTGTTTTTT. Translation: CASSPATRATNEKLFF.

The V and J genes are TRBV27 and TRBJ2-1, with D hard to call. The CDR3 runs 12 residues. CDR1 is MNHEY and CDR2 is SMNVEV in the germline V gene (reference sequence). The V end was cut by 5 bases, the J end by 7 bases, with 9 bases between. CDR3 residues: CASSLTRNEQFF. CDR3 nucleotides: TGTGCCAGCAGTCTGACAAGGAATGAGCAGTTCTTC.

This clone showed up just a few times. This rearrangement joins TRBV14 to TRBJ1-1, with D unresolved. V lost 1 base, J lost 6 bases, and 6 bases lay in between. CDR1 is SGHDN, CDR2 FVKESK, per germline. The CDR3 sequence is 12 residues long. The CDR3 sequence is CASSQAHPEAFF. The CDR3 region has the DNA TGTGCCAGCAGCCAAGCGCACCCTGAAGCTTTCTTT. Complete variable domain (other parts from reference TRBV14 and TRBJ1-1): EAGVTQFPSHSVIEKGQTVTLRCDPISGHDNLYWYRRVMGKEIKFLLHFVKESKQDESGMPNNRFLAERTGGTYSTLKVQPAELEDSGVYFCASSQAHPEAFFGQGTRLTVV.

The chain has TRBV15 and TRBJ1-2; D unclear. The CDR3 has 14 residues. V lost 0 bases and J 8 bases, leaving 13 bases between the germline ends. Per germline, CDR1 LNHNV and CDR2 YYDKDF (reference sequence). CDR3 region: CATSRDGMELGYTF. CDR3 in DNA: TGTGCCACCAGCAGAGATGGAATGGAGCTCGGCTACACCTTC. Complete variable domain (other parts from reference TRBV15 and TRBJ1-2): DAMVIQNPRYQVTQFGKPVTLSCSQTLNHNVMYWYQQKSSQAPKLLFHYYDKDFNNEADTPDNFQSRRPNTSFCFLDIRSPGLGDTAMYLCATSRDGMELGYTFGSGTRLTVV.

The gene calls are TRBV11-2 and TRBJ1-1, with 7 bases matching TRBD1. Germline trimming cut 5 bases from V and 2 bases from J; bases unmatched to any gene: 5. Germline assignment: CDR1 SGHAT and CDR2 FQNNGV. The CDR3 has 14 amino acids. The CDR3 nucleotides are TGTGCCAGCAGCCCACGGACAGGAAACACTGAAGCTTTCTTT. Amino acids: CASSPRTGNTEAFF.

This clone appeared once. The chain uses TRBV9 and TRBJ2-2, with 9 bases lining up with TRBD1. The CDR3 runs to 14 residues. J was trimmed by 6 bases and V by 3 bases; bases with no gene match: 3. CDR1 and CDR2 (germline): SGDLS, YYNGEE. The CDR3 DNA reads TGTGCCAGCAGCGCTACAGGGGGCCCCGGGGAGCTGTTTTTT. It specifies CASSATGGPGELFF.

The V gene is TRBV27, the J gene TRBJ1-1; TRBD1 matches at 8 bases. The V segment lost 8 bases and the J segment 0 bases; nucleotides outside the gene matches: 5. CDR3 length: 14 amino acids. The V gene's germline CDR1 is MNHEY and CDR2 SMNVEV (reference sequence). The CDR3 protein is CASGGQGMNTEAFF. CDR3 DNA sequence: TGTGCCAGCGGCGGACAGGGAATGAACACTGAAGCTTTCTTT.

A remark on this clone: Other DNA sequences in the sample encode the same CDR3. V usage is TRBV2 and J usage is TRBJ2-7; D remains unclear. CDR1 and CDR2 from the germline V gene are SNHLY and FYNNEI. With 7 bases removed from V and 0 bases from J, the gap between germline ends came to 7 bases. The CDR3 runs 12 residues. The CDR3 DNA sequence: TGTGCCAGCATAGAAGGCTCCTACGAGCAGTACTTC. This encodes CASIEGSYEQYF.

The chain links TRBV9 to TRBJ2-7; D is perhaps TRBD1 (6 bases). The CDR3 contains 13 residues. Looked up from germline, CDR1 is SGDLS and CDR2 is YYNGEE. Trimming cost V 4 bases and J 4 bases, with 12 bases left between them. The CDR3 protein is CASSPGTTYEQYF. CDR3 sequence (DNA): TGTGCCAGCAGCCCCGGGACAACTTACGAGCAGTACTTC.